This TCR beta chain was identified in a study of blood T cell repertoires in COVID-19. Overall study: T cells, B-cell-depleted T cells, or PBMCs provided the cDNA or gDNA that served as material.

Authors' methods: Reference gene primer amplification gave estimated nucleated cell counts. Measured with immunoSEQ multiplex PCR; TCRdb has only the in-frame clones, and not every one. V and J calls and clone size are given by that table; D and trimming were obtained from the DNA. The table shows approximately 440,000 clones, with around 90% occurring only once. The CDR3 totals 14 residues. The germline gives CDR1 GTSNPN, CDR2 SVGIG (reference sequence). V was pared by 5 bases and J by 4 bases, with 7 bases of the junction left unmatched. The gene calls are TRBV30 and TRBJ1-1, with 10 bases fitting TRBD1. Specimen: PBMCs or T cells enriched from blood (not recorded which). The TCR was taken from a woman aged 18 to 35 who had recovered from COVID-19. The CDR3 reads CAWDRGQESTEAFF. CDR3 DNA: TGTGCCTGGGACAGGGGGCAGGAAAGCACTGAAGCTTTCTTT.